The T cell receptor (beta chain) described here comes from a study of T-cell memory formation after mild COVID-19. At the level of the study: Clusters of TCRs were largely donor specific.

Trimming shortened V by 5 bases and J by 3 bases, and 14 bases separated the two germline ends. CDR1 and CDR2 from the germline V gene are SGHTA and FQGTGA. The CDR3 loop spans 14 amino acids. TCRdb itself ran the 5' RACE reads through MiXCR, one entry per CDR3 protein. This sample has under 300,000 distinct CDR3 sequences, with over 15% found just once. This clonotype was seen only a few times. Its specificity is unknown. Study-wide points: Clones that contracted clustered mainly in CM and EM if CD4+ and in EMRA if CD8+. The authors did not confirm SARS-CoV-2 specificity of second-wave clones peaking day 37. Prior to infection, memory already included some responding clones, suggesting cross-reactive memory joined.

The sample was PBMCs or a T cell subset sorted from them (not recorded which). This clonotype originated in a man between 18 and 29 years old who had mild COVID-19 (a few samples of this study predate the infection). Cell type and time point are not known. The chain has TRBV7-3 and TRBJ2-7; tentative D call: TRBD1 (5 bases). The CDR3 sequence: CASSTPTDNYEQYV. The CDR3 region has the DNA TGTGCCAGCAGCACCCCGACAGACAACTACGAGCAGTACGTC.